Below are 2 T cell receptor beta chains sequenced from a single sample in a study of blood T cell repertoires in COVID-19. Sequencing used immunoSEQ multiplex PCR; TCRdb keeps in-frame clones, though not all of them. The sample consists of 450,000 to 500,000 clones, approximately 86% of them appearing once. Source material: PBMCs or T cells enriched from blood (not recorded which). All receptors derive from a woman aged 18-29 years who had recovered from COVID-19.

The V gene is TRBV2, the J gene TRBJ1-4; possible D gene TRBD1, 6 bases. Trimming removed 2 bases at V and 10 bases at J, with 11 bases between. This CDR3 region has 13 residues. Germline values: CDR1 SNHLY, CDR2 FYNNEI. The CDR3 DNA reads as TGTGCCAGCAGTGAAAACAGGGAAGGAAAACTGTTTTTT. Its protein product is CASSENREGKLFF.

Here the CDR3 DNA reads TGTGCCAGCAGCCCCGGGACAGACTATCAGCCCCAGCATTTT. As protein: CASSPGTDYQPQHF. The rearrangement uses TRBV27 and TRBJ1-5; 7 bases are a match to TRBD1. Losses at the gene ends were 6 bases for V and 5 bases for J; bases not matched to a gene: 7. CDR1 and CDR2 (germline): MNHEY, SMNVEV (reference sequence). The CDR3 length is 14 residues.